These T cell receptor beta chains were read from a single sample in a study of blood T cell repertoires in COVID-19. Clones were read by immunoSEQ multiplex PCR, and TCRdb kept only the in-frame ones, dropping some. The sample contains 150,000 to 200,000 clones, 88% of which appear only once. The sequenced sample was peripheral blood. The receptor source for this set is a human donor in a cohort sampled during active COVID-19. Each CDR3 is given with its conserved first and last residue. The D gene is left open where the match is weak. For some rows the clone size is stated as once, few or many, or as a class when expanded; others skip it.

V: TRBV2
size: once
D: TRBD2
J: TRBJ2-4
DNA: TGTGCCAGCAGCCTGGGACTAGACAAAAACATTCAGTACTTC
CDR3: CASSLGLDKNIQYF

V: TRBV10-3
size: NA
D: NA
J: TRBJ1-2
DNA: TGTGCCATCAGTGAATCTCACAACGGCTACACCTTC
CDR3: CAISESHNGYTF

V: TRBV6-5
size: NA
D: TRBD1
J: TRBJ2-3
DNA: TGTGCCAGCAGTTACTCGACAGGGGGCCCCCCAGATACGCAGTATTTT
CDR3: CASSYSTGGPPDTQYF

V: TRBV10-1
size: NA
D: NA
J: TRBJ2-4
DNA: TGCGCCAGCAGTTCGACAGGAGCCAAAAACATTCAGTACTTC
CDR3: CASSSTGAKNIQYF

V: TRBV16
size: NA
D: NA
J: TRBJ1-2
DNA: TGTGCCAGCAGCCAAAAGGTGACAGACTATGGCTACACCTTC
CDR3: CASSQKVTDYGYTF

V: TRBV7-2
size: NA
D: NA
J: TRBJ2-1
DNA: TGTGCCAGCCTCGTCTACAATGAGCAGTTCTTC
CDR3: CASLVYNEQFF

V: TRBV25-1
size: NA
D: NA
J: TRBJ1-2
DNA: TGTGCCAGCAGTGAGGGAGGGGACTATGGCTACACCTTC
CDR3: CASSEGGDYGYTF

V: TRBV21-1
size: NA
D: NA
J: TRBJ2-5
DNA: TGTGCCAGCCCCGTAGGGGGGGGCCTCCAAGAGACCCAGTACTTC
CDR3: CASPVGGGLQETQYF

V: TRBV10-3
size: NA
D: NA
J: TRBJ1-1
DNA: TGTGCCATCAGACAGAACACTGAAGCTTTCTTT
CDR3: CAIRQNTEAFF

V: TRBV29-1
size: NA
D: TRBD1
J: TRBJ1-2
DNA: TGCAGCGTTGGCTCCCCGGGGACAGGGAATTTTTCTAACTATGGCTACACCTTC
CDR3: CSVGSPGTGNFSNYGYTF

V: TRBV4-3
size: NA
D: TRBD2
J: TRBJ2-1
DNA: TGCGCCAGCAGGGGCTCCGGGACTAGCGGGGCCTATGAGCAGTTCTTC
CDR3: CASRGSGTSGAYEQFF

V: TRBV18
size: NA
D: NA
J: TRBJ2-7
DNA: TGTGCCAGCTCACCAGGAACAGCCTACGAGCAGTACTTC
CDR3: CASSPGTAYEQYF

V: TRBV7-9
size: NA
D: NA
J: TRBJ2-5
DNA: TGTGCCAGCAGCGCCGGGTCCCAAGAGACCCAGTACTTC
CDR3: CASSAGSQETQYF

V: TRBV6-2/TRBV6-3
size: NA
D: TRBD2
J: TRBJ2-7
DNA: TGTGCCAGCAGCTCGACTAGCGGGGCCTACGAGCAGTACTTC
CDR3: CASSSTSGAYEQYF

V: TRBV10-2
size: NA
D: TRBD2
J: TRBJ2-3
DNA: TGCGCCAGCACCTTGACTAGCGGGAAGGGGGGGGCGGTAAGCACAGATACGCAGTATTTT
CDR3: CASTLTSGKGGAVSTDTQYF

V: TRBV5-6
size: NA
D: NA
J: TRBJ2-7
DNA: TGTGCCAGCAGCTTGGAACTTCATGGAGTTGACGAGCAGTACTTC
CDR3: CASSLELHGVDEQYF

V: TRBV4-3
size: NA
D: NA
J: TRBJ2-3
DNA: TGCGCCAGCAGCCAAGATAGTGGGAGTGGAAGGTCGGATACGCAGTATTTT
CDR3: CASSQDSGSGRSDTQYF

V: TRBV7-2
size: NA
D: TRBD1
J: TRBJ2-7
DNA: TGTGCCAGCAGCTCGGGGACAGGGGACTACGAGCAGTACTTC
CDR3: CASSSGTGDYEQYF

V: TRBV4-2
size: NA
D: NA
J: TRBJ2-7
DNA: TGTGCCAGCAGCCCGACGGGCCAGGGGTTCTACGAGCAGTACTTC
CDR3: CASSPTGQGFYEQYF

V: TRBV6-6
size: NA
D: TRBD1
J: TRBJ1-1
DNA: TGTGCCAGCAGACCATTGGCAGGGGGCACTGAAGCTTTCTTT
CDR3: CASRPLAGGTEAFF

V: TRBV28
size: NA
D: NA
J: TRBJ1-1
DNA: TGTGCCAGCAGTATACAGGGTGCTGAAGCTTTCTTT
CDR3: CASSIQGAEAFF

V: TRBV3-1/TRBV3-2
size: NA
D: TRBD1
J: TRBJ1-2
DNA: TGTGCCAGCAGCCAAGGGGTTCTAGGGGGCGGTGGCTACACCTTC
CDR3: CASSQGVLGGGGYTF

V: TRBV19
size: NA
D: TRBD1
J: TRBJ1-5
DNA: TGTGCCAGTAGAGACAGGGGGCAGCCCCAGCATTTT
CDR3: CASRDRGQPQHF

V: TRBV28
size: NA
D: NA
J: TRBJ2-7
DNA: TGTGCCAGCAGTTTCTCTCGGTCCTCCGAGCAGTACTTC
CDR3: CASSFSRSSEQYF

V: TRBV30
size: NA
D: NA
J: TRBJ2-2
DNA: TGTGCCTGGAGCGCAGGACTGAACACCGGGGAGCTGTTTTTT
CDR3: CAWSAGLNTGELFF

V: TRBV6-5
size: once
D: TRBD1
J: TRBJ2-5
DNA: TGTGCCAGCAGACAAATACAGGGGCGGGAGACCCAGTACTTC
CDR3: CASRQIQGRETQYF

V: TRBV30
size: NA
D: TRBD1
J: TRBJ1-6
DNA: TGTGCCTGGAGTGTACAGGGGCTTAGGAATTCACCCCTCCACTTT
CDR3: CAWSVQGLRNSPLHF

V: TRBV11-2
size: NA
D: NA
J: TRBJ1-5
DNA: TGTGCCAGCAGCTTAGATCCAGGGAGGAATCAGCCCCAGCATTTT
CDR3: CASSLDPGRNQPQHF

V: TRBV5-4
size: NA
D: NA
J: TRBJ2-2
DNA: TGTGCCAGCAGTCCAGGGGCTAGCAGGACGAGGACCGGGGAGCTGTTTTTT
CDR3: CASSPGASRTRTGELFF

V: TRBV28
size: NA
D: NA
J: TRBJ1-1
DNA: TGTGCCAGCAGTGGGAGGAGCCACACTGAAGCTTTCTTT
CDR3: CASSGRSHTEAFF

V: TRBV6-5
size: NA
D: TRBD1
J: TRBJ2-7
DNA: TGTGCCAGCAGTTACCGGGACAGGGGTGTATACGAGCAGTACTTC
CDR3: CASSYRDRGVYEQYF

V: TRBV28
size: NA
D: NA
J: TRBJ2-6
DNA: TGTGCCAGCAGTTCGGGGTCTGGGGCCAACGTCCTGACTTTC
CDR3: CASSSGSGANVLTF

V: TRBV3-1/TRBV3-2
size: NA
D: TRBD2
J: TRBJ2-5
DNA: TGTGCCAGCAGCCAAGGGGCCGGGGGGTTAGGCGAAGAGACCCAGTACTTC
CDR3: CASSQGAGGLGEETQYF

V: TRBV28
size: NA
D: TRBD1
J: TRBJ1-2
DNA: TGTGCCAGCAGTTTAATGGGGACAGGGGTCTCTGGCTACACCTTC
CDR3: CASSLMGTGVSGYTF

V: TRBV19
size: once
D: NA
J: TRBJ2-2
DNA: TGTGCCAGTATGGAGGGGGGGGGCCGTACCGGGGAGCTGTTTTTT
CDR3: CASMEGGGRTGELFF

V: TRBV21-1
size: NA
D: NA
J: TRBJ1-1
DNA: TGTGCCAGCAAGGGGGGGGCCGACACTGAAGCTTTCTTT
CDR3: CASKGGADTEAFF

V: TRBV11-2
size: NA
D: TRBD2
J: TRBJ2-7
DNA: TGTGCCAGCAGCTTAGGGTTTGCTAGCGGGGGGATCAGCTACGAGCAGTACTTC
CDR3: CASSLGFASGGISYEQYF

V: TRBV18
size: few
D: NA
J: TRBJ1-5
DNA: TGTGCCAGCTCACCGTCTACAGGGCATCAGCCCCAGCATTTT
CDR3: CASSPSTGHQPQHF

V: TRBV2
size: NA
D: NA
J: TRBJ1-3
DNA: TGTGCCAGCAAGACCCAGGGTTTTTCCGGAAACACCATATATTTT
CDR3: CASKTQGFSGNTIYF

V: TRBV27
size: NA
D: TRBD2
J: TRBJ2-3
DNA: TGTGCCAGCAGGACTAGCGGGATGACAGATACGCAGTATTTT
CDR3: CASRTSGMTDTQYF